What follows is one TCR beta chain and its context. The antigen remains undetermined. This entry belongs to a study of T cell repertoires in aging, cancer and after chemotherapy. Rearranged V-D-J TRB sequences were amplified with a mixed TRB-A/B primer pool. TCRdb fed the multiplex PCR reads into MiXCR, producing one record per CDR3 protein. The repertoire consists of over 4,000 distinct CDR3 sequences, with about 21% occurring once and the leading ten covering about 4%. General study points: No conclusions about immunological memory after chemotherapy can be drawn from the repertoire data.

TCR beta rearrangements were amplified from peripheral blood genomic DNA. The ends were cut back, 5 bases at V and 1 base at J, with 14 bases in the middle. The CDR3 extends over 16 amino acids. Germline lookup yields CDR1 SEHNR and CDR2 FQNEAQ (reference sequence). The specimen sequenced was blood. The chain combines TRBV7-9 with TRBJ2-2, with TRBD1 as a possible D gene (6 bases). The TCR was taken from a human donor in good health. The donor label of this sample is uncertain. CDR3 nucleotide sequence: TGTGCCAGCAGCCCAACCCAAGGGGGGAACACCGGGGAGCTGTTTTTT. Its translation is CASSPTQGGNTGELFF. The complete variable domain, with remaining parts taken from reference TRBV7-9 and TRBJ2-2, reads DTGVSQNPRHKITKRGQNVTFRCDPISEHNRLYWYRQTLGQGPEFLTYFQNEAQLEKSRLLSDRFSAERPKGSFSTLEIQRTEQGDSAMYLCASSPTQGGNTGELFFGEGSRLTVL.